This T cell receptor (beta chain) comes out of a study of shared clonotypes between healthy human individuals. As for the study in general: The study drew on a couple of women and three men aged 18 to 49 as donors.

V gave up 6 bases and J gave up 6 bases; unmatched junction bases: 8. Germline CDR1 MNHEY, CDR2 SVGAGI. This CDR3 has 14 amino acids. The table came from immunoSEQ multiplex PCR; TCRdb's copy has only in-frame clones and leaves some out. The sample records more than 2,000,000 clones, 80% to 95% being singletons. The clonotype comes from a man aged 18 to 30 in good health. Some clones in this sample may be carry-over from other donors' samples. This sequence joins TRBV6-5 and TRBJ2-5; 9 nucleotides line up with TRBD1. The specimen was naive CD4+ T cells from PBMCs. Subset of the sample: CD45RA+ positively selected. CDR3 bases: TGTGCCAGCAGGACGACAGGGGGGGTGAAGACCCAGTACTTC. Translation: CASRTTGGVKTQYF.